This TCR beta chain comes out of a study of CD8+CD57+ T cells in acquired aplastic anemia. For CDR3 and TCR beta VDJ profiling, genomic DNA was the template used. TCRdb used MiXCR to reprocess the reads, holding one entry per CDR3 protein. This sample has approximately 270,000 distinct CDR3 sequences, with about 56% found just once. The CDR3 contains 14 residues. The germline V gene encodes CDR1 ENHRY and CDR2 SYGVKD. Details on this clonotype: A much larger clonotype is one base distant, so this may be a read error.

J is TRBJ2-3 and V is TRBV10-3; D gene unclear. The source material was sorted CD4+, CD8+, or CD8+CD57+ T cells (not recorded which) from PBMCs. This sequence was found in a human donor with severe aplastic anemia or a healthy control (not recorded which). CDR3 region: CSSSPLTTTDTQYF. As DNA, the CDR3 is TGTTCCAGCAGCCCCCTCACTACCACAGATACGCAGTATTTT.